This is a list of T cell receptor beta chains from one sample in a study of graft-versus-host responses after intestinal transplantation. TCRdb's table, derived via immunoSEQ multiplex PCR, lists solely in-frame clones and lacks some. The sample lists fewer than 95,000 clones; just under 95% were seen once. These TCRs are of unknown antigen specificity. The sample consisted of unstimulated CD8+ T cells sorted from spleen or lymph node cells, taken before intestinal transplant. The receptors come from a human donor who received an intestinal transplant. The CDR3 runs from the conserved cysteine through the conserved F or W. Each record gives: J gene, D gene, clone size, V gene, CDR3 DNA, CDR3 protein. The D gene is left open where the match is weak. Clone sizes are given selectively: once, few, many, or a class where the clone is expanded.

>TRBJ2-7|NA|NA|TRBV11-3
TGTGCCAGCAGCGGAGGACCCTTCTACGAGCAGTACTTC
CASSGGPFYEQYF
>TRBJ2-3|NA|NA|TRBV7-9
TGTGCCAGCAGCTTGCTAAGGGATGGCCCCCTGCGGGGAGATACGCAGTATTTT
CASSLLRDGPLRGDTQYF
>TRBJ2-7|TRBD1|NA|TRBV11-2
TGTGCCAGCAGCCCCGGGACAGTCTACGAGCAGTACTTC
CASSPGTVYEQYF
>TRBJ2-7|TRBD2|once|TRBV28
TGTGCCAGCGGGACTAGCGGGTACGAGCAGTACTTC
CASGTSGYEQYF
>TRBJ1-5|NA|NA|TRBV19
TGTGCCAGTAGTATAGGGGGCACGGGGCCCCAGCATTTT
CASSIGGTGPQHF
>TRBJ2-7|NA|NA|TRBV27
TGTGCCAGCAGTTACGCGGGTGAGGAGCAGTACTTC
CASSYAGEEQYF
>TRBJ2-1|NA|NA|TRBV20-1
TGCAGTGCCCAGGTCCATGAGCAGTTCTTC
CSAQVHEQFF
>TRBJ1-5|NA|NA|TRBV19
TGTGCCAGTAGTAGACACGATAGCAATCAGCCCCAGCATTTT
CASSRHDSNQPQHF
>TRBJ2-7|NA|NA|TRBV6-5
TGTGCCAGCAGTTACTCGGAGGGATCCTACGAGCAGTACTTC
CASSYSEGSYEQYF
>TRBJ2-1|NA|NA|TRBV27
TGTGCCAGCGGACTACACAATGAGCAGTTCTTC
CASGLHNEQFF
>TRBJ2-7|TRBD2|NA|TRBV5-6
TGTGCCAGCAGCTTGTCTAGCGGGGTAGACTACGAGCAGTACTTC
CASSLSSGVDYEQYF
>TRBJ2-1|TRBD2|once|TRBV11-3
TGTGCCAGCAGCTTAGTTCAGCGGGGGGCATACAATGAGCAGTTCTTC
CASSLVQRGAYNEQFF
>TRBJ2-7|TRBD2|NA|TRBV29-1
TGCAGCGTGGGGACTAGCGGGAGAGGCGAGCAGTACTTC
CSVGTSGRGEQYF
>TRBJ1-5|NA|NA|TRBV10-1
TGCGCCAGCAGTTCGGGTTATAGCAATCAGCCCCAGCATTTT
CASSSGYSNQPQHF
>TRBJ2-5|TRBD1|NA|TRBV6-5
TGTGCCAGCAGCCAACAGGGGGCGCGGGAGACCCAGTACTTC
CASSQQGARETQYF
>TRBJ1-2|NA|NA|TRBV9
TGTGCCAGCAGCGTAGGAATGTTACAGCCCCTGGGCTACACCTTC
CASSVGMLQPLGYTF
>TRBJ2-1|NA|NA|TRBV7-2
TGTGCCAGCAGGAAAAAACAGGGTAGCTCCTACAATGAGCAGTTCTTC
CASRKKQGSSYNEQFF
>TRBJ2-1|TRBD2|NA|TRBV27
TGTGCCAGCAGCCCCCCGACTAGCGGGAACAATGAGCAGTTCTTC
CASSPPTSGNNEQFF
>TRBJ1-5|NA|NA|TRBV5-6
TGTGCCAGCAGCGGTGGGGGGAGCAATCAGCCCCAGCATTTT
CASSGGGSNQPQHF
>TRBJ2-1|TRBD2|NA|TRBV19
TGTGCCAGTAGTAGCGGGAGTTGGGCTGAGCAGTTCTTC
CASSSGSWAEQFF
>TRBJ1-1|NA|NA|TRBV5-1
TGCGCCAGCAGCTTGGATAGGAACACTGAAGCTTTCTTT
CASSLDRNTEAFF
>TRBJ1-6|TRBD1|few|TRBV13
TGTGCCAGCAGCCGAATCACGACAGGGGTAGGTTCACCCCTCCACTTT
CASSRITTGVGSPLHF
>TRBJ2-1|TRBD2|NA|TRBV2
TGTGCCGGTACCGGGACTAGCGGGAGCTATGAGCAGTTCTTC
CAGTGTSGSYEQFF
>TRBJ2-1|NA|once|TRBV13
TGTGCCAGCAGCCCGAGGACAAGTCCCTACAATGAGCAGTTCTTC
CASSPRTSPYNEQFF
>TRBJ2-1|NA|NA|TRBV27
TGTGCCAGTAGTTTTAATGGCGGGAAAACCTACAATGAGCAGTTCTTC
CASSFNGGKTYNEQFF
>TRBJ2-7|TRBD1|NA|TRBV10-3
TGTGCCATCAGAACCGGGACAGGGGCTTACGAGCAGTACTTC
CAIRTGTGAYEQYF
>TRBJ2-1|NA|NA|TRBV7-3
TGTGACTTAGAGGCTGAGCAGTTCTTC
CDLEAEQFF
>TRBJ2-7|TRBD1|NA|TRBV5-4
TGTGCCAGCAGCTTCGGGACAGGGGGCCCATACGAGCAGTACTTC
CASSFGTGGPYEQYF
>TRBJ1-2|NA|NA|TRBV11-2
TGTGCCAGCAGCTTACCCCCTGGACTGTCGAACTATGGCTACACCTTC
CASSLPPGLSNYGYTF
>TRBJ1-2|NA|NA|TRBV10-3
TGCGCCATCAGTGAGTCACCTGACAGTGACTTCTATGGCTACACCTTC
CAISESPDSDFYGYTF
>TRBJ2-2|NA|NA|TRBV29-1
TGCAGCGTTGTAACAGGGTGGACCGGGGAGCTGTTTTTT
CSVVTGWTGELFF
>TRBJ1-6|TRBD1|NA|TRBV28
TGTGCCAGCAGCACCAGGGGGCTGGTTAATTCACCCCTCCACTTT
CASSTRGLVNSPLHF
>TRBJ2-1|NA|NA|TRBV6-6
TGTGCCAGCAGTTTAGACAATGAGCAGTTCTTC
CASSLDNEQFF
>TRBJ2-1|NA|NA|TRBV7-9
TGTGCCAGCGAGGGTTCTGATGAGCAGTTCTTC
CASEGSDEQFF
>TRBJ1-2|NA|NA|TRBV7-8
TGTGCCAGCAGCTTTTACGGGGAGGAAAACTATGGCTACACCTTC
CASSFYGEENYGYTF
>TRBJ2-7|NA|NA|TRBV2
TGTGCCAGCAGTGAAGGCAGCGGGTACGAGCAGTACTTC
CASSEGSGYEQYF
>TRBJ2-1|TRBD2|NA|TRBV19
TGTGCCAGTAACGCGGGAGGGCCCCAAAATGAGCAGTTCTTC
CASNAGGPQNEQFF
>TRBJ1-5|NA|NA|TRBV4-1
TGCGCCAGCAGCCAACCTACCGGGACATCTAAACAGCCCCAGCATTTT
CASSQPTGTSKQPQHF
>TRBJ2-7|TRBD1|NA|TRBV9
TGTGCCAGCAGAGGGGACAGCTACGAGCAGTACTTC
CASRGDSYEQYF
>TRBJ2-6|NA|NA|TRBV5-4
TGTGCCAGCAGCTTTGTGGAGACTGGGGCCAACGTCCTGACTTTC
CASSFVETGANVLTF
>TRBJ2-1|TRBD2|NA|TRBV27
TGTGCCAGCAGTTTCGGGACTAGCGGGGGGAATGAGCAGTTCTTC
CASSFGTSGGNEQFF
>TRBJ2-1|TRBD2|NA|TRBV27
TGTGCCAGCAGGGGACTAACTGGTCCGTTCAATGAGCAGTTCTTC
CASRGLTGPFNEQFF
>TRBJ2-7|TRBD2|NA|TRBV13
TGTGCCAGCAGCTTCCGGGGGGTTATTTACGAGCAGTACTTC
CASSFRGVIYEQYF
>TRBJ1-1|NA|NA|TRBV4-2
TGTGCCAGCAGCCAACCCGGTAGGGGATGGAACACTGAAGCTTTCTTT
CASSQPGRGWNTEAFF